Presented here are 32 T cell receptor beta chains from one specimen sequenced in a study of beta chain features in type 1 diabetes. The entirety of the isolated RNA underwent reverse transcription, so expressed TCRB transcripts were sequenced. Libraries were prepared by immunoSEQ multiplex PCR; TCRdb keeps only in-frame clonotypes and omits some of them. This sample has just over 450,000 clones; about 32% occur once, and the top ten carry roughly 0.06%. The specimen was naive CD4+ T cells from blood. These receptors came from a young man in good health.

The chain uses TRBV25-1 and TRBJ2-1; TRBD2 might be the D (7 bases). The CDR3 loop spans 15 amino acids. The V end lost 6 bases, the J end lost 6 bases, and 18 bases lay between the germline ends. CDR1 is MGHDK, CDR2 SYGVNS, per germline. The CDR3: CASSLGGARGNEQFF. The CDR3 nucleotides read TGTGCCAGCAGCCTAGGGGGGGCCAGGGGCAATGAGCAGTTCTTC.

This chain links TRBV9 with TRBJ2-1, with D maybe TRBD2 (5 bases). V lost 0 bases and J 3 bases, leaving 16 bases between the germline ends. Looked up from germline, CDR1 is SGDLS and CDR2 is YYNGEE. There are 17 residues in the CDR3. CDR3 loop: CASSVGEAQRHYNEQFF. The CDR3 bases are TGTGCCAGCAGCGTAGGAGAGGCCCAGCGGCACTACAATGAGCAGTTCTTC. Using reference TRBV9 and TRBJ2-1 for the parts outside the CDR3, the full variable domain is DSGVTQTPKHLITATGQRVTLRCSPRSGDLSVYWYQQSLDQGLQFLIQYYNGEERAKGNILERFSAQQFPDLHSELNLSSLELGDSALYFCASSVGEAQRHYNEQFFGPGTRLTVL.

V and J are TRBV10-3 and TRBJ2-5; D is ambiguous. Trimming pared 7 bases from V and 5 bases from J, leaving 17 bases between. The CDR3 totals 14 residues. The germline V gene has CDR1 ENHRY and CDR2 SYGVKD. Here the CDR3 reads CAITKAPGEETQYF. For the CDR3, the DNA is TGTGCCATCACTAAGGCCCCCGGCGAGGAGACCCAGTACTTC.

The rearrangement joins TRBV6-5 to TRBJ2-3, with TRBD1 matching over 9 bases. V trimming: 6 bases; J trimming: 5 bases; junction bases outside the gene matches: 9. CDR1 and CDR2 from the germline V gene are MNHEY and SVGAGI. The CDR3 is 15 residues long. CDR3 sequence: CASSLYRGQKDTQYF. Written as DNA, the CDR3 is TGTGCCAGCAGCCTTTACAGGGGGCAAAAAGATACGCAGTATTTT.

J is TRBJ2-3 and V is TRBV7-8; 14 nucleotides line up with TRBD2. The germline CDR1 and CDR2 sequences are SGHVS and FQNEAQ. Trimming removed 5 bases from V and 1 base from J; junction bases left unmatched: 2. The CDR3 is 16 residues long. The CDR3 coding sequence is TGTGCCAGCAGCCCGGGACTAGCGGGAGGCACAGATACGCAGTATTTT. This codes for CASSPGLAGGTDTQYF.

This clone was seen only a few times. The chain links TRBV5-1 to TRBJ1-5; D is ambiguous. CDR3 length: 14 residues. Between the trimmed V and J ends, which lost 0 bases and 1 base, there was a span of 5 bases. Germline V gives CDR1 SGHRS, CDR2 YFSETQ. The CDR3 spells CASSLDPSNQPQHF. The DNA of the CDR3 is TGCGCCAGCAGCTTGGATCCGAGCAATCAGCCCCAGCATTTT.

This clone was detected a few times. This chain connects TRBV28 to TRBJ2-7; D is tentatively TRBD1 or TRBD2 (5 bases each). V lost 6 bases and J 7 bases, leaving 19 bases between the germline ends. Germline V gene sequence: CDR1 MDHEN, CDR2 SYDVKM. The CDR3 consists of 14 residues. The CDR3 reads CASSLAPGPGEQYF. In DNA, the CDR3 is TGTGCCAGCAGCCTGGCCCCAGGGCCGGGGGAGCAGTACTTC. The variable domain in full, completed from reference TRBV28 and TRBJ2-7, reads DVKVTQSSRYLVKRTGEKVFLECVQDMDHENMFWYRQDPGLGLRLIYFSYDVKMKEKGDIPEGYSVSREKKERFSLILESASTNQTSMYLCASSLAPGPGEQYFGPGTRLTVT.

The genes are TRBV9 and TRBJ1-5, with a weak D call TRBD1 (6 bases). The CDR3 is made up of 13 amino acids. Trimming cost V 3 bases and J 5 bases, with 9 bases left between them. Germline V gene data show CDR1 as SGDLS and CDR2 as YYNGEE. CDR3 nucleotide sequence: TGTGCCAGCAGCGCGGACAGCTATCAGCCCCAGCATTTT. Its translation is CASSADSYQPQHF.

This clone was observed a few times. The chain recombines TRBV29-1 with TRBJ2-5; the match to TRBD2 covers 11 bases. Germline CDR1 reads SQVTM; CDR2 reads ANQGSEA. J gave up 1 base and V 2 bases, and 3 bases lay outside the gene matches. This CDR3 is 15 amino acids long. The CDR3 nucleotides read TGCAGCGTTGAACTAGCGGGAGGACCCCAAGAGACCCAGTACTTC. It specifies CSVELAGGPQETQYF.

This chain joins TRBV9 and TRBJ2-7; 7 bases agree with TRBD2. CDR1 is SGDLS and CDR2 is YYNGEE in the germline V gene. The CDR3 runs to 13 residues. Trimming took 0 bases from V and 6 from J; bases not matched to a gene: 3. CDR3 protein: CASSVAGGVEQYF. In DNA, the CDR3 is TGTGCCAGCAGCGTAGCGGGAGGTGTCGAGCAGTACTTC.

This sequence joins TRBV28 and TRBJ2-1, with 7 bases lining up with TRBD2. V was clipped by 6 bases and J by 6 bases; unmatched bases: 11. The CDR3 sequence is 15 residues long. Germline lookup yields CDR1 MDHEN and CDR2 SYDVKM. DNA of the CDR3: TGTGCCAGCAGGAGACTGGCGGGAGCACCCAATGAGCAGTTCTTC. Residues: CASRRLAGAPNEQFF.

This clone has a handful of counts. The V call is TRBV5-4, the J call TRBJ2-3; 9 bases agree with TRBD2. V lost 4 bases, J lost 0 bases, and 6 bases stayed unmatched. CDR1 and CDR2 (germline): SGHNT, YYREEE (reference sequence). This CDR3 has 16 amino acids. CDR3 bases: TGTGCCAGCAGCCGAGCGGGAGGTTTGAGCACAGATACGCAGTATTTT. Protein: CASSRAGGLSTDTQYF.

This clone has a handful of counts. The DNA of the CDR3 is TGTGCCAGCAGCTTACCGGCAACAGATACGCAGTATTTT. This codes for CASSLPATDTQYF. The chain carries TRBV13 and TRBJ2-3; D remains unclear. CDR1 is PRHDT and CDR2 is FYEKMQ in the germline V gene (reference sequence). Trimming removed 2 bases at V and 3 bases at J, with 6 bases between. The CDR3 is 13 amino acids.

The chain carries TRBV9 and TRBJ2-5; D is undetermined. Trimming pared 0 bases from V and 1 base from J, leaving 10 bases between. Germline V gene data show CDR1 as SGDLS and CDR2 as YYNGEE. This CDR3 is 15 amino acids long. CDR3 nucleotides: TGTGCCAGCAGCGTAGGGCTGAACTTCCAAGAGACCCAGTACTTC. It is translated as CASSVGLNFQETQYF.

This chain links TRBV4-1 with TRBJ1-4, with TRBD1 matching 7 bases. The germline V gene has CDR1 MGHRA and CDR2 YSYEKL. Trimming took 3 bases from V and 8 from J; bases not matched to a gene: 9. This CDR3 spans 15 amino acids. The CDR3 DNA follows: TGCGCCAGCAGCCACCCTACAGGGGTGCGGGAAAAACTGTTTTTT. Its translation is CASSHPTGVREKLFF.

V is TRBV7-6 and J is TRBJ2-1, with D perhaps matching TRBD2 (6 bases). Trimming removed 1 base from V and 2 bases from J, with 9 bases in between. The CDR3 consists of 15 residues. From germline, CDR1 is SGHVS and CDR2 FNYEAQ. The CDR3, as DNA: TGTGCCAGCAGCTTAGGTGGCGGGACCTACAATGAGCAGTTCTTC. It yields the protein CASSLGGGTYNEQFF.

A note on this clone: The same CDR3 can be traced to other DNA sequences in this sample. The chain links TRBV30 to TRBJ2-5; D is uncertain. V dropped 0 bases and J dropped 4 bases, with 9 bases sitting between them. The CDR3 length is 13 residues. Germline V gene sequence: CDR1 GTSNPN, CDR2 SVGIG (reference sequence). The CDR3 DNA sequence: TGTGCCTGGAGTGTACGGCTCAGAGAGACCCAGTACTTC. Protein sequence: CAWSVRLRETQYF.

The CDR3 DNA reads TGTGCCAGCAGTTACCGGGACAGGGTGTCCGAGCAGTACTTC. Its protein is CASSYRDRVSEQYF. This chain uses TRBV6-6 with TRBJ2-7, with TRBD1 identical over 9 bases. CDR1 is MNHNY and CDR2 is SVGAGI in the germline V gene (reference sequence). Trimming took 2 bases from V and 6 from J; bases not matched to a gene: 5. The CDR3 is 14 residues long.

The chain has TRBV5-6 and TRBJ2-7; tentative D call: TRBD1 (5 bases). V was trimmed by 0 bases and J by 3 bases, leaving 10 bases between them. This CDR3 has 14 residues. In germline, CDR1 is SGHDT, CDR2 YYEEEE. The CDR3 DNA follows: TGTGCCAGCAGCTTGGGGCAGGGCATCTACGAGCAGTACTTC. This sequence encodes CASSLGQGIYEQYF. The full variable domain, its missing parts supplied by reference TRBV5-6 and TRBJ2-7, is DAGVTQSPTHLIKTRGQQVTLRCSPKSGHDTVSWYQQALGQGPQFIFQYYEEEERQRGNFPDRFSGHQFPNYSSELNVNALLLGDSALYLCASSLGQGIYEQYFGPGTRLTVT.

The chain links TRBV30 to TRBJ2-7; D gene ambiguous. CDR3 size: 11 residues. V was cut by 2 bases and J by 6 bases, with 8 bases left in between. Germline CDR1 GTSNPN, CDR2 SVGIG (reference sequence). CDR3 in DNA: TGTGCCTGGAGTTCGTCCGCCGAGCAGTACTTC. It codes for CAWSSSAEQYF.

The CDR3 region is CASSETIKAYEQYF. In DNA, the CDR3 is TGTGCCAGCAGTGAAACCATTAAGGCCTACGAGCAGTACTTC. The V call is TRBV25-1, the J call TRBJ2-7, with D unclear. The CDR3 has 14 amino acids. Looked up from germline, CDR1 is MGHDK and CDR2 is SYGVNS. V dropped 2 bases and J dropped 2 bases, with 10 bases sitting between them.

This clone has more than one count but fewer than ten. The chain couples TRBV25-1 to TRBJ1-3; D may be TRBD1 (6 bases). V lost 6 bases to trimming and J lost 5 bases, with 11 bases between them. Per germline, CDR1 MGHDK and CDR2 SYGVNS. The length of the CDR3 is 13 residues. The CDR3 here is CASRGDTRNTIYF. The CDR3 DNA reads TGTGCCAGCAGGGGGGACACCAGAAACACCATATATTTT.

V usage is TRBV7-2 and J usage is TRBJ2-3; D call uncertain. Germline V gives CDR1 SGHTA, CDR2 FQGNSA. V was clipped by 5 bases and J by 11 bases, with 14 bases between them. CDR3 length: 12 residues. Here the CDR3 DNA reads TGTGCCAGCAGCGACCGAGCCCACGGGCAGTATTTT. It codes for CASSDRAHGQYF. Full variable domain (remainder filled in from reference TRBV7-2 and TRBJ2-3): GAGVSQSPSNKVTEKGKDVELRCDPISGHTALYWYRQSLGQGLEFLIYFQGNSAPDKSGLPSDRFSAERTGGSVSTLTIQRTQQEDSAVYLCASSDRAHGQYFGPGTRLTVL.

The chain links TRBV4-2 to TRBJ1-2, with TRBD1 matching 7 bases. Germline CDR1 LGHNA, CDR2 YNFKEQ. After removal of 5 bases from V and 4 bases from J, the junction contained 7 bases not matched to a gene. This CDR3 has 14 residues. The CDR3 nucleotides read TGTGCCAGCAGCTACCGGGACAGACTCTATGGCTACACCTTC. Its translation is CASSYRDRLYGYTF.

This clone has a handful of counts. J is TRBJ1-2 and V is TRBV5-4; unclear D gene. CDR1 and CDR2 from the germline V gene are SGHNT and YYREEE (reference sequence). This CDR3 comprises 16 residues. Trimming cost V 4 bases and J 3 bases, with 19 bases left between them. The chain's CDR3 is CASSADPRIEYYGYTF. The CDR3 region has the DNA TGTGCCAGCAGCGCCGATCCGCGGATAGAGTACTATGGCTACACCTTC.

This clone has a handful of counts. This rearrangement joins TRBV19 to TRBJ2-5, with 10 bases lining up with TRBD2. With V trimmed by 4 bases and J by 4 bases, 0 bases remained unmatched. This CDR3 has 13 residues. Germline CDR1 LNHDA, CDR2 SQIVND (reference sequence). As DNA, the CDR3 is TGTGCCAGTAGTACTAGCGGGAGAGAGACCCAGTACTTC. It codes for CASSTSGRETQYF.

Of note for this clone: In the same sample, other DNA sequences code for this CDR3. This sequence joins TRBV9 and TRBJ2-3; 9 bases agree with TRBD2. The CDR3 runs to 16 residues. CDR1 is SGDLS, CDR2 YYNGEE, per germline. V lost 0 bases and J lost 2; bases outside the gene matches: 4. DNA of the CDR3: TGTGCCAGCAGCGTAGGACTAGCGGCTTCCACAGATACGCAGTATTTT. Translated: CASSVGLAASTDTQYF. The whole variable domain, filled in from reference TRBV9 and TRBJ2-3, reads DSGVTQTPKHLITATGQRVTLRCSPRSGDLSVYWYQQSLDQGLQFLIQYYNGEERAKGNILERFSAQQFPDLHSELNLSSLELGDSALYFCASSVGLAASTDTQYFGPGTRLTVL.

There are a few counts of this clone. The chain joins TRBV30 to TRBJ2-7; D is ambiguous. Germline CDR1 and CDR2: GTSNPN and SVGIG (reference sequence). CDR3 length: 11 residues. Trimming removed 0 bases from V and 7 bases from J, with 7 bases in between. The CDR3 loop is CAWSVKGEQYF. CDR3 coding DNA: TGTGCCTGGAGTGTAAAGGGAGAGCAGTACTTC.

This clone was recorded once. J is TRBJ2-3 and V is TRBV11-2, with 9 bases matching TRBD1. The V segment lost 5 bases and the J segment 5 bases; nucleotides outside the gene matches: 8. The CDR3 has 15 residues. The V gene's germline CDR1 is SGHAT and CDR2 FQNNGV. CDR3 DNA sequence: TGTGCCAGCAGCGTGTGGACAGGGGAGGGAGATACGCAGTATTTT. This codes for CASSVWTGEGDTQYF. Based on the CDR3 plus reference TRBV11-2 and TRBJ2-3, the full variable domain is EAGVAQSPRYKIIEKRQSVAFWCNPISGHATLYWYQQILGQGPKLLIQFQNNGVVDDSQLPKDRFSAERLKGVDSTLKIQPAKLEDSAVYLCASSVWTGEGDTQYFGPGTRLTVL.

A single count supports this clone. The V call is TRBV5-6, the J call TRBJ2-1, with 13 positions matching TRBD2. Germline CDR1 SGHDT, CDR2 YYEEEE. The CDR3 is 15 residues long. The trim removed 4 bases at V and 9 bases at J, leaving 7 bases unmatched. The CDR3 region has the DNA TGTGCCAGCAGCAGGGGACTAGCGGGATTTAGTGAGCAGTTCTTC. Encoded protein: CASSRGLAGFSEQFF.

This chain links TRBV7-9 with TRBJ2-3; 8 nucleotides agree with TRBD1. Germline CDR1 is SEHNR and CDR2 is FQNEAQ (reference sequence). After removal of 5 bases from V and 4 bases from J, the junction contained 5 bases not matched to a gene. The CDR3 length is 14 residues. DNA of the CDR3: TGTGCCAGCAGCCCGGACAGGGCCCCAGATACGCAGTATTTT. Its protein is CASSPDRAPDTQYF.

The chain recombines TRBV7-9 with TRBJ2-3; D is unresolved. The CDR3 loop spans 13 amino acids. Germline V gives CDR1 SEHNR, CDR2 FQNEAQ (reference sequence). Trimming shortened V by 5 bases and J by 6 bases, and 12 bases separated the two germline ends. As DNA, the CDR3 is TGTGCCAGCAGCCCCAGCATTCCGGATACGCAGTATTTT. Amino acids: CASSPSIPDTQYF.